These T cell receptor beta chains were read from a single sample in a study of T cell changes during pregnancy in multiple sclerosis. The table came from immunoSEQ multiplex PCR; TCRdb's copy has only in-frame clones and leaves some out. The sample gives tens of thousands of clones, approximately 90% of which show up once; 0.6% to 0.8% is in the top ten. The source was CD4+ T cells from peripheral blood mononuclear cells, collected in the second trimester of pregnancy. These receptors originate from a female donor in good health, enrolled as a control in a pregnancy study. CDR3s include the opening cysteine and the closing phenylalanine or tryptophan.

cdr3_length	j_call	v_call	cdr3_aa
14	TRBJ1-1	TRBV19	CASSIGTPDTEAFF
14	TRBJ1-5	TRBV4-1	CASSHDRGQQPQHF
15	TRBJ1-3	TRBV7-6	CASSHGPSGGNTIYF
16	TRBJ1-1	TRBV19	CASSIALGGKNTEAFF
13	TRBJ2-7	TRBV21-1	CAYNRDTNYEQYF
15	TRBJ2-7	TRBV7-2	CASSLGLMGGWEQYF
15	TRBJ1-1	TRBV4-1	CASSLGQGGATEAFF
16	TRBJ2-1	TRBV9	CASSVASDSSYNEQFF
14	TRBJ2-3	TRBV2	CASSAPSGGDTQYF
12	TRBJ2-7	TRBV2	CASHLDRGEQYF
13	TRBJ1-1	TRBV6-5	CASSTPLNTEAFF
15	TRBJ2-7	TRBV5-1	CASSLRSPLYYEQYF
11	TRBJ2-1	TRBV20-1	CSARRVNEQFF
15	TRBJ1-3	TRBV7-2	CASSLRIGGGNTIYF
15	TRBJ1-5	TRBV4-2	CASSHYGEASQPQHF
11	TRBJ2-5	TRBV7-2	CASSSTGNQYF
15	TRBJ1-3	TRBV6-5	CASSYTGAGGNTIYF
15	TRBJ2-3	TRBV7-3	CASSLGHLRTDTQYF
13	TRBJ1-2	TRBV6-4	CASSNDAGYGYTF
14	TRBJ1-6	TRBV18	CASSTRQGDSPLHF
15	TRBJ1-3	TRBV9	CASSVAGQPQNTIYF
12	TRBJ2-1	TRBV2	CASSLSGYEQFF
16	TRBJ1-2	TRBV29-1	CSVISQPGAANYGYTF
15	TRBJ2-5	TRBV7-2	CASNPGGRNQETQYF
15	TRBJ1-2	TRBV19	CASSIVGQSNYGYTF
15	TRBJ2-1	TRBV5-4	CASSLRSLAGTEQFF
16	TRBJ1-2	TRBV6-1	CASSEKPTGGSYGYTF
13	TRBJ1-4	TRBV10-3	CAISGGQGEKLFF
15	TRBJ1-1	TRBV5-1	CASSDTSQFGTEAFF
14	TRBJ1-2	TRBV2	CATRTGNFNYGYTF
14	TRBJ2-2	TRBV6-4	CASSDVANTGELFF
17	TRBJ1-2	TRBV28	CASSLGWAPGQGMGYTF
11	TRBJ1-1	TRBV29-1	CSVETNTEAFF
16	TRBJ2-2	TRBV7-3	CASSLTAGASTGELFF
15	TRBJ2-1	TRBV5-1	CASSPQGAQGDEQFF
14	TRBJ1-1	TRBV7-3	CASSPTGGDTEAFF
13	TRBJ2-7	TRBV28	CASSFPPTYEQYF
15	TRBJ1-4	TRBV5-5	CASTQGSATNEKLFF
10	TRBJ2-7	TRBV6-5	CASREYEQYF
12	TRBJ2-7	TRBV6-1	CASSSRDYEQYF
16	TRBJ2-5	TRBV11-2	CASSPRSGGDQETQYF
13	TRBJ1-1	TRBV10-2	CASRSTGGTEAFF